One T cell receptor (beta chain) is described in this entry. The sample comes from a study of T cell responses to AZD1222 COVID-19 vaccine. Data came from immunoSEQ multiplex PCR; TCRdb stores just in-frame clones and leaves some out. Of 90,000 to 150,000 clones in the sample, 70% to 90% were seen once. Germline V gives CDR1 DFQATT, CDR2 SNEGSKA (reference sequence). Trimming took 3 bases from V and 2 from J; bases not matched to a gene: 7. This CDR3 region has 15 residues. This TCR came from an adult in good health. The material sequenced was peripheral blood, taken on day 0 of AZD1222 vaccination. This chain connects TRBV20-1 to TRBJ2-1; 7 bases fit TRBD2. Here the CDR3 reads CSASDGRPTYNEQFF. DNA for the CDR3: TGCAGTGCTAGTGACGGGAGGCCCACCTACAATGAGCAGTTCTTC.